This T cell receptor (beta chain) was sequenced for a study of blood T cell repertoires in COVID-19. Study-wide context: Acute and convalescent COVID-19 samples came from the United States, Italy and Spain.

Source study methods: Cell counts per sample came from amplifying reference gene primers. Profiling relied on immunoSEQ multiplex PCR, and the TCRdb table lists in-frame clones only, not all of them. Clonal size and the V and J genes are those of that table, whereas D and trimming came from the DNA. Here the sample spans over 100,000 clones, about 89% being singletons. Trimming took off 2 bases at V and 4 bases at J, with 14 bases between the two ends. CDR1 and CDR2 from the germline V gene are MNHEY and SVGEGT. The CDR3 totals 15 residues. This clonotype originated in a man aged 55 to 70 with COVID-19, enrolled during active disease. Source material: peripheral blood. This chain uses TRBV6-2 or TRBV6-3 with TRBJ2-5; maybe TRBD1 (7 bases). For the CDR3, the DNA is TGTGCCAGCAGTTACGGAGGGACAGCTGGAGAGACCCAGTACTTC. Protein product: CASSYGGTAGETQYF.